Listed below are T cell receptor beta chains from one sample, sequenced in a study of shared clonotypes between healthy human individuals. Measured with immunoSEQ multiplex PCR; TCRdb has only the in-frame clones, and not every one. The sample contains around 1,100,000 clones, 70% to 85% of which appear only once. What was sequenced was memory CD4+ T cells from PBMCs. The receptors originated from a man younger than 30 in good health. Some clones in this sample may be carry-over from other donors' samples. Each CDR3 is given with its conserved first and last residue. The order of the fields is CDR3 length, V gene, J gene, D gene, clone size, CDR3 protein, CDR3 DNA. The D gene is left open where the match is weak. Expanded clones are given a class, and other clones once, few, many or no size at all.

16	TRBV7-9	TRBJ2-7	TRBD1	-	CASSTGQGLGTYEQYF	TGTGCCAGCAGCACCGGACAGGGTTTGGGGACCTACGAGCAGTACTTC
15	TRBV10-3	TRBJ1-5	-	-	CAISESPPGDQPQHF	TGTGCCATCAGTGAGTCGCCACCGGGGGATCAGCCCCAGCATTTT
16	TRBV4-1	TRBJ2-3	-	-	CASSQGGGLVTDTQYF	TGCGCCAGCAGCCAAGGGGGGGGGCTGGTGACAGATACGCAGTATTTT
15	TRBV6-5	TRBJ1-5	TRBD1	-	CASKRDSNSNQPQHF	TGTGCCAGCAAACGGGACAGTAATAGCAATCAGCCCCAGCATTTT
14	TRBV5-4	TRBJ2-5	-	-	CASSLGQNQETQYF	TGTGCCAGCAGCTTGGGACAGAACCAAGAGACCCAGTACTTC
11	TRBV6-6	TRBJ1-5	-	-	CASSTLTQQHF	TGTGCCAGCAGTACCTTGACACAACAGCATTTT
12	TRBV10-1	TRBJ2-2	-	-	CASSGGTGELFF	TGCGCCAGCAGTGGTGGGACCGGGGAGCTGTTTTTT
16	TRBV18	TRBJ2-3	TRBD1	-	CASSLRDSRFTDTQYF	TGTGCCAGCTCACTTCGGGACAGCCGTTTCACAGATACGCAGTATTTT
15	TRBV9	TRBJ2-7	-	-	CASSVGTAVTYEQYF	TGTGCCAGCAGCGTAGGGACAGCGGTCACCTACGAGCAGTACTTC
14	TRBV7-3	TRBJ2-7	-	-	CASSQRTDPLEQYF	TGTGCCAGCAGCCAGCGGACTGATCCCTTGGAGCAGTACTTC
17	TRBV21-1	TRBJ2-7	-	few	CASPDRELTSGSYEQYF	TGTGCCAGCCCCGACAGGGAGTTAACTAGCGGGAGCTACGAGCAGTACTTC
13	TRBV28	TRBJ1-5	-	-	CASRLDSNQPQHF	TGTGCCAGCAGGTTAGATAGCAATCAGCCCCAGCATTTT
11	TRBV28	TRBJ1-2	-	-	CATRSVRGYTF	TGTGCCACCAGGTCGGTCAGGGGCTACACCTTC
14	TRBV11-2	TRBJ2-3	-	-	CASSSPRLADTQYF	TGTGCCAGCAGCTCCCCCAGACTAGCAGATACGCAGTATTTT
17	TRBV11-2	TRBJ2-2	-	-	CASSLGSRGGRTGELFF	TGTGCCAGCAGCTTAGGGAGCAGGGGCGGGCGCACCGGGGAGCTGTTTTTT
13	TRBV11-1	TRBJ2-7	-	few	CASSLVGTREQYF	TGTGCCAGCAGCTTAGTCGGTACGCGGGAGCAGTACTTC
14	TRBV9	TRBJ1-2	TRBD1	-	CASSAHRGGYGYTF	TGTGCCAGCAGCGCCCACAGGGGTGGGTATGGCTACACCTTC
13	TRBV29-1	TRBJ2-3	-	-	CSVKGFLTDTQYF	TGCAGCGTCAAGGGGTTCCTCACAGATACGCAGTATTTT
13	TRBV2	TRBJ1-4	-	few	CASSDQGPGKLFF	TGTGCCAGCAGTGATCAGGGGCCGGGAAAACTGTTTTTT
15	TRBV28	TRBJ1-4	-	-	CASSFESGVNEKLFF	TGTGCCAGCAGTTTTGAATCCGGGGTTAATGAAAAACTGTTTTTT
14	TRBV6-6	TRBJ2-2	-	-	CASSPRGNTGELFF	TGTGCCAGCAGTCCAAGGGGGAACACCGGGGAGCTGTTTTTT
15	TRBV5-1	TRBJ1-1	-	-	CASSSAGAGGTEAFF	TGCGCCAGCAGCTCCGCGGGAGCGGGCGGCACTGAAGCTTTCTTT
14	TRBV18	TRBJ2-7	TRBD1	few	CASSPDRGRFEQYF	TGTGCCAGCTCACCGGACAGGGGGCGGTTCGAGCAGTACTTC
12	TRBV29-1	TRBJ2-7	-	-	CSVAPSSYEQYF	TGCAGCGTCGCTCCGAGCTCCTACGAGCAGTACTTC
18	TRBV5-1	TRBJ2-7	TRBD1	-	CASSLVPGQGSLIYEQYF	TGCGCCAGCAGCCTTGTCCCGGGACAGGGGTCCTTAATCTACGAGCAGTACTTC
15	TRBV18	TRBJ2-2	TRBD1	-	CASSLQGANTGELFF	TGTGCCAGCTCCCTACAGGGGGCGAACACCGGGGAGCTGTTTTTT
15	TRBV18	TRBJ2-5	-	-	CASSPRVGVQETQYF	TGTGCCAGCTCACCTCGGGTAGGGGTACAGGAGACCCAGTACTTC
14	TRBV7-2	TRBJ2-6	-	-	CASSSGAGANVLTF	TGTGCCAGCAGCTCAGGGGCTGGGGCCAACGTCCTGACTTTC
13	TRBV5-1	TRBJ2-1	-	-	CASSLESQSEQFF	TGCGCCAGCAGCTTGGAGTCGCAATCTGAGCAGTTCTTC
16	TRBV5-4	TRBJ2-3	TRBD2	-	CASSLDASGRKDTQYF	TGTGCCAGCAGCTTGGATGCTAGCGGGAGGAAAGATACGCAGTATTTT
15	TRBV5-1	TRBJ1-4	-	-	CASSLAGLRNEKLFF	TGCGCCAGCAGCTTGGCTGGACTGAGAAATGAAAAACTGTTTTTT
16	TRBV4-1	TRBJ2-1	-	once	CASSQDSGHRGNEQFF	TGCGCCAGCAGCCAAGATAGCGGGCACAGGGGCAATGAGCAGTTCTTC
14	TRBV5-8	TRBJ1-2	-	few	CASSRGDRNYGYTF	TGTGCCAGCAGCCGGGGAGACAGGAACTATGGCTACACCTTC
15	TRBV27	TRBJ1-1	TRBD1	-	CASSLIRGQDTEAFF	TGTGCCAGCAGTTTAATCCGGGGACAGGACACTGAAGCTTTCTTT
11	TRBV30	TRBJ2-7	-	-	CAGGTVFSQYF	TGTGCCGGAGGGACAGTTTTTTCGCAGTACTTC
16	TRBV7-9	TRBJ2-7	TRBD2	-	CASSVSPGLGNYEQYF	TGTGCCAGCAGCGTGTCACCGGGACTAGGGAACTACGAGCAGTACTTC
16	TRBV5-1	TRBJ2-4	-	-	CASAAGAPIAKNIQYF	TGCGCCAGCGCCGCAGGGGCCCCCATAGCCAAAAACATTCAGTACTTC
14	TRBV18	TRBJ1-5	TRBD1	-	CASSPGQGSQPQHF	TGTGCCAGCTCACCTGGACAGGGGTCTCAGCCCCAGCATTTT
13	TRBV5-4	TRBJ1-2	-	-	CASRPMGSRGYTF	TGTGCCAGCAGACCTATGGGGTCCAGAGGCTACACCTTC
17	TRBV19	TRBJ2-5	-	-	CASSIRDGQGRSKTQYF	TGTGCCAGTAGTATTCGAGACGGGCAGGGGAGGAGTAAGACCCAGTACTTC
12	TRBV5-1	TRBJ2-7	-	few	CASSLIGYEQYF	TGCGCCAGCAGCTTGATCGGGTACGAGCAGTACTTC
11	TRBV20-1	TRBJ2-1	-	-	CSVRGLGEQFF	TGCAGTGTAAGGGGTTTGGGTGAGCAGTTCTTC
17	TRBV5-1	TRBJ2-3	-	-	CASSMGLPARREDTQYF	TGCGCCAGCAGCATGGGACTGCCCGCCCGGAGAGAAGATACGCAGTATTTT
15	TRBV19	TRBJ2-7	TRBD2	-	CASSTTERGSYEQYF	TGTGCCAGTAGTACAACAGAGCGGGGCTCCTACGAGCAGTACTTC
14	TRBV28	TRBJ1-2	TRBD1	-	CASSETTGGYGYTF	TGTGCCAGCAGCGAAACTACAGGGGGCTATGGCTACACCTTC
17	TRBV28	TRBJ1-2	-	-	CASSLSGPMKVIGGYTF	TGTGCCAGCAGTTTATCTGGCCCTATGAAGGTAATTGGCGGCTACACCTTC
13	TRBV28	TRBJ2-1	-	-	CASRWDTYNEQFF	TGTGCCAGCAGATGGGACACCTACAATGAGCAGTTCTTC
14	TRBV27	TRBJ1-2	-	few	CASSNQTGHYGYTF	TGTGCCAGCAGTAACCAAACAGGGCACTATGGCTACACCTTC